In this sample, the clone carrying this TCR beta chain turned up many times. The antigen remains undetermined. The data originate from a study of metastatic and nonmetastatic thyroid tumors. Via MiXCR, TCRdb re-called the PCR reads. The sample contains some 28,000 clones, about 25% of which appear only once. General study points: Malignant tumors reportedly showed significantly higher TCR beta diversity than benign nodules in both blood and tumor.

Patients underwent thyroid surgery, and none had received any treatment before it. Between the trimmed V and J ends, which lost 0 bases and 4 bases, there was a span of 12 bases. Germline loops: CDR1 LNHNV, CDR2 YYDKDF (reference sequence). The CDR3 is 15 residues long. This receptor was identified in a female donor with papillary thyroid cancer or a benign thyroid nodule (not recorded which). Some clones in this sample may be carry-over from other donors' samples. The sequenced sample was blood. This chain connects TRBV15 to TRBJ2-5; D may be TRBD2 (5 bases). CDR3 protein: CATSRDPGGGETQYF. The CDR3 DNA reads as TGTGCCACCAGCAGAGATCCCGGAGGTGGAGAGACCCAGTACTTC.